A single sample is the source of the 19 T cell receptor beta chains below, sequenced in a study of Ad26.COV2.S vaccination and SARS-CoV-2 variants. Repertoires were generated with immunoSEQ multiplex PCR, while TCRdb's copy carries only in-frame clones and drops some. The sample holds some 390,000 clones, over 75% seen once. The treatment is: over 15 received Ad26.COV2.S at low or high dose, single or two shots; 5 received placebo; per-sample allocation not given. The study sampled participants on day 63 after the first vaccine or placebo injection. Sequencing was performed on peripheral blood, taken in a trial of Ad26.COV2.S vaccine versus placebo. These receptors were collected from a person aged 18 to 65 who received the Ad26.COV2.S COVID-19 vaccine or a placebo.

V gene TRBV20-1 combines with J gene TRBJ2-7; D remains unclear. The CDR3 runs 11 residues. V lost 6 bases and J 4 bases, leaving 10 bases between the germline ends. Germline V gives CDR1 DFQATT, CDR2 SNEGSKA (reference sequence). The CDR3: CSAPDGYEQYF. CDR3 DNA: TGCAGTGCCCCCGACGGATACGAGCAGTACTTC.

The CDR3 loop reads CASSYSPGDTEAFF. CDR3 nucleotides: TGTGCCAGCAGTTACTCCCCAGGGGACACTGAAGCTTTCTTT. The chain employs TRBV6-2 or TRBV6-3 and TRBJ1-1, with D possibly being TRBD1 (6 bases). CDR1 is MNHEY and CDR2 is SVGEGT in the germline V gene. This CDR3 region has 14 residues. Trimming cost V 0 bases and J 3 bases, with 8 bases left between them.

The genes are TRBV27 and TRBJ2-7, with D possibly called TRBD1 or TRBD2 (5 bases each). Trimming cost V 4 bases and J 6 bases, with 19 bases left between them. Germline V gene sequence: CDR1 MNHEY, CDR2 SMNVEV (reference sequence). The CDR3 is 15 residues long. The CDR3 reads CASSSRGTEMGEQYF. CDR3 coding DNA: TGTGCCAGCAGTTCCCGGGGCACGGAGATGGGCGAGCAGTACTTC.

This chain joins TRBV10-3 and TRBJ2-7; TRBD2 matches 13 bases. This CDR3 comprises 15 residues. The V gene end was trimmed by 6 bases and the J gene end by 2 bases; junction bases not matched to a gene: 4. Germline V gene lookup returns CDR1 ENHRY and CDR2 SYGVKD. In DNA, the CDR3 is TGTGCCATCAGCCGGACTAGCGGGAGTGCCTACGAGCAGTACTTC. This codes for CAISRTSGSAYEQYF.

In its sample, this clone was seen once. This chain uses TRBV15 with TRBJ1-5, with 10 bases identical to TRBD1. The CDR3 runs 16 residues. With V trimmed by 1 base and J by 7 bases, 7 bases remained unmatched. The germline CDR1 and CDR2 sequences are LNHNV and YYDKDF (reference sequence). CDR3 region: CATSRAGTGVNQPQHF. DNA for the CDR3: TGTGCCACCAGCAGAGCCGGGACAGGGGTGAACCAGCCCCAGCATTTT. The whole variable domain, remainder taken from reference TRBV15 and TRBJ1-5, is DAMVIQNPRYQVTQFGKPVTLSCSQTLNHNVMYWYQQKSSQAPKLLFHYYDKDFNNEADTPDNFQSRRPNTSFCFLDIRSPGLGDTAMYLCATSRAGTGVNQPQHFGDGTRLSIL.

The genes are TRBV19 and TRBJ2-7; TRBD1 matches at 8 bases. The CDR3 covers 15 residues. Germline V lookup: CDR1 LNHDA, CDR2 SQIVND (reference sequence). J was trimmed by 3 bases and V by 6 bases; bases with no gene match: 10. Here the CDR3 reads CASRETGVKNYEQYF. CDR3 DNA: TGTGCCAGTAGGGAGACAGGGGTCAAGAACTACGAGCAGTACTTC.

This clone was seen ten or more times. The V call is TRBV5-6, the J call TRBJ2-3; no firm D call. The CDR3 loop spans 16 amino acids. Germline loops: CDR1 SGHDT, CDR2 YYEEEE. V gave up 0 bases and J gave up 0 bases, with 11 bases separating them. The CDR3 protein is CASSLVGISSTDTQYF. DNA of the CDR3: TGTGCCAGCAGCTTGGTAGGGATTAGTAGCACAGATACGCAGTATTTT.

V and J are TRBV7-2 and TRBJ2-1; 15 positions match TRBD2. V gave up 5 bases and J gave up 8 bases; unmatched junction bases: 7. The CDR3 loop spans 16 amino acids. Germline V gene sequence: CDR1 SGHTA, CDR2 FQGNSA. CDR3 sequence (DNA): TGTGCCAGCAGCCGCAGGACTAGCGGGAGGGGGGATGAGCAGTTCTTC. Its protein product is CASSRRTSGRGDEQFF.

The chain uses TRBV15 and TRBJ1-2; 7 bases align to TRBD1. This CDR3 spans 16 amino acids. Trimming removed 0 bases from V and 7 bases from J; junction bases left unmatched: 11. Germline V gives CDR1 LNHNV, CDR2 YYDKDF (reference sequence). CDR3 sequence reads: CATSRELGQGVSGYTF. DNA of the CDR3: TGTGCCACCAGCAGAGAGTTAGGTCAGGGGGTGTCTGGCTACACCTTC.

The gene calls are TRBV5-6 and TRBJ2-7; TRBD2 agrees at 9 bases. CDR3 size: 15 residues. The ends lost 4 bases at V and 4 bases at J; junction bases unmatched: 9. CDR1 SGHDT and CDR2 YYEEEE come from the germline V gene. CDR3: CASSLSGREGYEQYF. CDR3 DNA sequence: TGTGCCAGCAGCCTCTCAGGGCGGGAGGGGTACGAGCAGTACTTC.

The CDR3 DNA sequence: TGTGCCAGTAGAGAAGGGGCTCACGGAAACACCATATATTTT. This encodes CASREGAHGNTIYF. The V and J genes are TRBV19 and TRBJ1-3, with TRBD1 as a possible D gene (5 bases). Trimming took 6 bases from V and 4 from J, leaving 13 bases between them. Germline CDR1 and CDR2: LNHDA and SQIVND (reference sequence). The CDR3 length is 14 residues. Filled out from reference TRBV19 and TRBJ1-3, the complete variable domain reads DGGITQSPKYLFRKEGQNVTLSCEQNLNHDAMYWYRQDPGQGLRLIYYSQIVNDFQKGDIAEGYSVSREKKESFPLTVTSAQKNPTAFYLCASREGAHGNTIYFGEGSWLTVV.

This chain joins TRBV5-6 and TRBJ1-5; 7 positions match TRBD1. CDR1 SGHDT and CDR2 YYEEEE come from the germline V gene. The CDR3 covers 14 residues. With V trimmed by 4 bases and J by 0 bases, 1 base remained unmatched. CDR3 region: CASSAGGSNQPQHF. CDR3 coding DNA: TGTGCCAGCAGCGCAGGGGGTAGCAATCAGCCCCAGCATTTT.

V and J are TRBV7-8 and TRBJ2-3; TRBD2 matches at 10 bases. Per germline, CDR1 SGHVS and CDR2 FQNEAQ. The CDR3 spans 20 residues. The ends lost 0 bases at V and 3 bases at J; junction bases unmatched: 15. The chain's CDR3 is CASSLAAASGSRGVTDTQYF. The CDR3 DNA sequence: TGTGCCAGCAGCTTAGCCGCGGCTAGCGGGAGCCGAGGGGTAACAGATACGCAGTATTTT.

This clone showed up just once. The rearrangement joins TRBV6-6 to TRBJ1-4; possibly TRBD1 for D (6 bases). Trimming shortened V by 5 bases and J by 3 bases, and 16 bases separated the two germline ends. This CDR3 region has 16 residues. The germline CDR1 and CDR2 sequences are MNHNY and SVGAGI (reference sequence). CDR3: CASSPLVGAANEKLFF. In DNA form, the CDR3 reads TGTGCCAGCAGTCCTCTAGTGGGGGCGGCTAATGAAAAACTGTTTTTT.

The CDR3 loop is CAISDLKGRTEGLVSYNEQFF. The CDR3 DNA reads TGTGCCATCAGTGATTTGAAGGGGAGGACCGAAGGACTAGTCTCCTACAATGAGCAGTTCTTC. The rearrangement links TRBV10-3 to TRBJ2-1; 7 nucleotides agree with TRBD2. The ends lost 3 bases at V and 0 bases at J; junction bases unmatched: 20. The CDR3 covers 21 residues. CDR1 is ENHRY, CDR2 SYGVKD, per germline.

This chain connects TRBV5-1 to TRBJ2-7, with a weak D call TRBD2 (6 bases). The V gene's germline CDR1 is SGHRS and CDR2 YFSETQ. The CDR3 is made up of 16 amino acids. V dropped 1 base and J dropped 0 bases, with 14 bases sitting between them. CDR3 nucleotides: TGCGCCAGCAGCTTGTTTGAGCGGGCCAGCTCCTACGAGCAGTACTTC. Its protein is CASSLFERASSYEQYF. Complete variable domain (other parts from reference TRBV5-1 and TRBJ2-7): KAGVTQTPRYLIKTRGQQVTLSCSPISGHRSVSWYQQTPGQGLQFLFEYFSETQRNKGNFPGRFSGRQFSNSRSEMNVSTLELGDSALYLCASSLFERASSYEQYFGPGTRLTVT.

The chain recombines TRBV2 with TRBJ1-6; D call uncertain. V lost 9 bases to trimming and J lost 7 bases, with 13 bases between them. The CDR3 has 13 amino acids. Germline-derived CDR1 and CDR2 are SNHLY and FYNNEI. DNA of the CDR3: TGTGCCAGTGTAAGGAGGGAAAATTCACCCCTCCACTTT. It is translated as CASVRRENSPLHF.

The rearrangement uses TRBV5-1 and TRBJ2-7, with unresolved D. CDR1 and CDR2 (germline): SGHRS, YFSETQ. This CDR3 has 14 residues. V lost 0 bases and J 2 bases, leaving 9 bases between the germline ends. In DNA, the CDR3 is TGCGCCAGCAGCTTGGTCCTGCCCCCCTACGAGCAGTACTTC. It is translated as CASSLVLPPYEQYF.

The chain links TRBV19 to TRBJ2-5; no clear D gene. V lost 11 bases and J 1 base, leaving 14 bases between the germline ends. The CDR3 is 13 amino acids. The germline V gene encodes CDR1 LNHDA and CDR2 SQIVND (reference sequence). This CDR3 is CAGPPWAQETQYF. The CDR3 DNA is TGTGCCGGGCCCCCATGGGCCCAAGAGACCCAGTACTTC.